Listed here is a single T cell receptor beta chain. The data are from a study of blood T cell repertoires in COVID-19. The wider study: Italy, Spain and the United States were the sources of the convalescent and acute COVID-19 samples.

The V gene's germline CDR1 is SGHAT and CDR2 FQNNGV. This CDR3 is 15 amino acids long. Trimming took off 2 bases at V and 2 bases at J, with 11 bases between the two ends. Source study methods: Scientists estimated how many nucleated cells there were by amplifying reference gene primers. Assay used: immunoSEQ multiplex PCR; TCRdb lists only in-frame clones, some missing. That table gives V, J and clone size, and the DNA gave D and trimming. Among approximately 240,000 clones listed, just under 85% were seen once. V gene TRBV11-2 combines with J gene TRBJ2-3, with D possibly matching TRBD1 (6 bases). This TCR came from a man in his fifties or sixties with acute or convalescent COVID-19. Specimen: peripheral blood. CDR3 amino acids: CASSLQGLLTDTQYF. CDR3 coding DNA: TGTGCCAGCAGCTTACAGGGGCTCCTCACAGATACGCAGTATTTT. The whole variable domain, filled in from reference TRBV11-2 and TRBJ2-3, reads EAGVAQSPRYKIIEKRQSVAFWCNPISGHATLYWYQQILGQGPKLLIQFQNNGVVDDSQLPKDRFSAERLKGVDSTLKIQPAKLEDSAVYLCASSLQGLLTDTQYFGPGTRLTVL.